Below are 14 T cell receptor beta chains sequenced from a single sample in a study of identical twins. MiXCR, applied by TCRdb to the 5' RACE reads, yields one record per CDR3 protein. The sample has some 1,600,000 distinct CDR3 sequences, about 32% seen once. Sequenced: cord blood. The receptor source for this set is a newborn girl in good health.

V and J are TRBV18 and TRBJ2-3; 7 bases align to TRBD1. The CDR3 consists of 15 residues. The V segment lost 2 bases and the J segment 3 bases; nucleotides outside the gene matches: 5. Germline CDR1 reads KGHSH; CDR2 reads LQKENI. Here the CDR3 reads CASSPLQGMTDTQYF. CDR3 bases: TGTGCCAGCTCACCATTACAGGGGATGACAGATACGCAGTATTTT.

J is TRBJ2-1 and V is TRBV28, with 12 bases that match TRBD2. Trimming cost V 8 bases and J 9 bases; bases outside gene matches: 14. This CDR3 has 16 residues. The germline V gene encodes CDR1 MDHEN and CDR2 SYDVKM. In nucleotides, the CDR3 is TGTGCCAGCCTAATGCCGACTAGCGGGAGATCGGGTGAGCAGTTCTTC. Its protein product is CASLMPTSGRSGEQFF. Together with reference TRBV28 and TRBJ2-1, the CDR3 gives the full variable domain: DVKVTQSSRYLVKRTGEKVFLECVQDMDHENMFWYRQDPGLGLRLIYFSYDVKMKEKGDIPEGYSVSREKKERFSLILESASTNQTSMYLCASLMPTSGRSGEQFFGPGTRLTVL.

This clonotype has only a few counts. V usage is TRBV20-1 and J usage is TRBJ2-1, with no clear D. This CDR3 spans 13 amino acids. V gave up 2 bases and J gave up 6 bases, with 11 bases separating them. Germline-derived CDR1 and CDR2 are DFQATT and SNEGSKA (reference sequence). The CDR3: CSARPYNLNEQFF. In nucleotides, the CDR3 is TGCAGTGCTAGACCTTATAACCTCAATGAGCAGTTCTTC.

The rearrangement joins TRBV28 to TRBJ2-3, with TRBD1 identical over 7 bases. Per the germline V gene, CDR1 is MDHEN and CDR2 is SYDVKM. The trim removed 7 bases at V and 0 bases at J, leaving 7 bases unmatched. The CDR3 runs 15 residues. The CDR3 sequence is CASTGGTTSTDTQYF. Written as DNA, the CDR3 is TGTGCCAGCACAGGGGGAACAACTAGCACAGATACGCAGTATTTT.

The gene calls are TRBV6-6 and TRBJ2-3; 10 bases are a match to TRBD1. This CDR3 has 16 amino acids. The V segment lost 6 bases and the J segment 0 bases; nucleotides outside the gene matches: 6. Germline V gives CDR1 MNHNY, CDR2 SVGAGI (reference sequence). The DNA of the CDR3 is TGTGCCAGCAGCCGAGACAGGGGGCTAAGCACAGATACGCAGTATTTT. Its protein is CASSRDRGLSTDTQYF.

To note about this clonotype: A junction boundary mismatches the germline segment, possibly from a read error. This chain joins TRBV5-1 and TRBJ1-6; 10 bases are a match to TRBD1. CDR1 is SGHRS and CDR2 is YFSETQ in the germline V gene. This CDR3 comprises 18 residues. The CDR3 nucleotides are TGCGCCAGCAGCTTGTCGGGACAGGGGTTAGCCTATAATTCACCCCCCCACTTT. Protein: CASSLSGQGLAYNSPPHF.

This clonotype was counted a few times. CDR3 amino acids: CASSTPSGGKGYTF. CDR3 bases: TGTGCCAGCAGTACCCCTTCGGGGGGCAAAGGCTACACCTTC. The rearrangement links TRBV28 to TRBJ1-2; D is perhaps TRBD1 (6 bases). Between the trimmed V and J ends, which lost 5 bases and 8 bases, there was a span of 18 bases. Per the germline V gene, CDR1 is MDHEN and CDR2 is SYDVKM. This CDR3 spans 14 amino acids.

V usage is TRBV2 and J usage is TRBJ2-7, with D unclear. The CDR3 contains 12 residues. V was shortened by 6 bases and J by 2 bases, with 8 bases between the two germline ends. The germline CDR1 and CDR2 sequences are SNHLY and FYNNEI. CDR3 in DNA: TGTGCCAGCAGGAACAGTCCCTACGAGCAGTACTTC. Its translation: CASRNSPYEQYF. Variable domain in full (rest from reference TRBV2 and TRBJ2-7): EPEVTQTPSHQVTQMGQEVILRCVPISNHLYFYWYRQILGQKVEFLVSFYNNEISEKSEIFDDQFSVERPDGSNFTLKIRSTKLEDSAMYFCASRNSPYEQYFGPGTRLTVT.

The gene calls are TRBV7-8 and TRBJ2-7, with a weak D call TRBD1 (6 bases). This CDR3 comprises 16 residues. CDR1 and CDR2 (germline): SGHVS, FQNEAQ. Between the trimmed V and J ends, which lost 1 base and 7 bases, there was a span of 20 bases. For the CDR3, the DNA is TGTGCCAGCAGCTTAGTGCCAGGGGTCACCTACAATGAGCAGTACTTC. The encoded protein is CASSLVPGVTYNEQYF.

A few counts support this clonotype. The chain couples TRBV20-1 to TRBJ1-1, with D uncertain. The CDR3 has 12 amino acids. The germline gives CDR1 DFQATT, CDR2 SNEGSKA (reference sequence). The germline V and J ends were trimmed by 6 bases and 4 bases, with 12 bases remaining between them. The CDR3 here is CSAGPDFTEAFF. CDR3 nucleotide sequence: TGCAGTGCCGGTCCGGACTTCACTGAAGCTTTCTTT.

CDR3 sequence: CSAREGGGATEQFF. CDR3 bases: TGCAGTGCTAGAGAGGGCGGGGGGGCGACTGAGCAGTTCTTC. The rearrangement uses TRBV20-1 and TRBJ2-1, with 9 bases fitting TRBD2. This CDR3 has 14 residues. J was trimmed by 9 bases and V by 0 bases; bases with no gene match: 6. Germline CDR1 is DFQATT and CDR2 is SNEGSKA (reference sequence).

The V gene is TRBV6-1, the J gene TRBJ1-4; tentatively, D is TRBD1 (6 bases). The V end was cut by 5 bases, the J end by 3 bases, with 13 bases between. This CDR3 is built from 15 residues. CDR1 and CDR2 from the germline V gene are MNHNS and SASEGT. CDR3 loop: CASSIRGSSNEKLFF. DNA of the CDR3: TGTGCCAGCAGTATCAGGGGATCCTCTAATGAAAAACTGTTTTTT.

This clonotype was seen a few times. V and J are TRBV28 and TRBJ2-3, with 8 positions matching TRBD1. The trim removed 7 bases at V and 2 bases at J, leaving 11 bases unmatched. CDR3 length: 16 amino acids. Germline V gene data show CDR1 as MDHEN and CDR2 as SYDVKM. CDR3 sequence (DNA): TGTGCCAGCACCCACTCGGAGGGACAGGACACAGATACGCAGTATTTT. Protein sequence: CASTHSEGQDTDTQYF.

This rearrangement joins TRBV10-2 to TRBJ2-1; possible D gene TRBD1, 6 bases. The length of the CDR3 is 18 residues. Trimming cost V 8 bases and J 0 bases, with 23 bases left between them. The germline gives CDR1 WSHSY, CDR2 SAAADI. As DNA, the CDR3 is TGCGCCAGCCTTTTAACAGGGCTAGCCCTTAGCTCCTACAATGAGCAGTTCTTC. It is translated as CASLLTGLALSSYNEQFF.